The 30 T cell receptor beta chains below come from one sample, sequenced in a study of T-cell memory formation after mild COVID-19. TCRdb analysed the 5' RACE reads with MiXCR anew, one entry per CDR3 protein. The repertoire holds hundreds of thousands of distinct CDR3 sequences, with around 20% as singletons. Sequencing was carried out using PBMCs or a T cell subset sorted from them (not recorded which). All receptors come from an adult woman who had mild COVID-19 (a few samples of this study predate the infection). Cell type and time point are not known.

This chain joins TRBV11-2 and TRBJ1-1; 11 bases are a match to TRBD1. V lost 7 bases to trimming and J lost 7 bases; unmatched junction nucleotides: 11. Germline values: CDR1 SGHAT, CDR2 FQNNGV. The CDR3 spans 15 residues. CDR3 sequence reads: CASNSPGQGEGEAFF. The CDR3 bases are TGTGCCAGCAATTCTCCGGGACAGGGGGAGGGTGAAGCTTTCTTT.

The V gene is TRBV5-1, the J gene TRBJ1-2; 12 positions match TRBD1. Germline CDR1 SGHRS, CDR2 YFSETQ. This CDR3 comprises 15 residues. V dropped 2 bases and J dropped 6; count of bases not matched to a gene: 5. Here the CDR3 reads CASSLQGQGADGYTF. The CDR3 DNA reads TGCGCCAGCAGCTTACAGGGACAGGGGGCTGATGGCTACACCTTC.

The CDR3 loop reads CASSLVLSGTESYEQYF. The DNA for the CDR3 is TGTGCCAGCAGCTTAGTCTTATCCGGGACGGAATCCTACGAGCAGTACTTC. The gene calls are TRBV7-2 and TRBJ2-7; D possibly matches TRBD1 or TRBD2 (5 bases each). V was cut by 1 base and J by 1 base, with 17 bases left in between. Germline V gene lookup returns CDR1 SGHTA and CDR2 FQGNSA. The CDR3 totals 17 residues.

This rearrangement joins TRBV7-8 to TRBJ1-1, with D possibly matching TRBD1 (5 bases). CDR3 size: 17 residues. V was trimmed by 5 bases and J by 0 bases, leaving 19 bases between them. Per germline, CDR1 SGHVS and CDR2 FQNEAQ. CDR3 DNA: TGTGCCAGCAGCCCGGGGGGTCGTTGGGGCTTGAACACTGAAGCTTTCTTT. Its protein product is CASSPGGRWGLNTEAFF.

This clonotype has only a few counts. The chain couples TRBV5-6 to TRBJ1-1; D perhaps matches TRBD1 (5 bases). V was pared by 1 base and J by 6 bases, with 13 bases between. Germline CDR1 and CDR2: SGHDT and YYEEEE. The CDR3 spans 14 residues. The CDR3 nucleotides read TGTGCCAGCAGCTTGAAGGGGAGGGGAGCTGAAGCTTTCTTT. Amino acid sequence: CASSLKGRGAEAFF.

The genes are TRBV4-2 and TRBJ2-7, with 13 bases fitting TRBD2. The germline gives CDR1 LGHNA, CDR2 YNFKEQ. The CDR3 is made up of 16 amino acids. V trimming: 4 bases; J trimming: 3 bases; junction bases outside the gene matches: 6. CDR3 in DNA: TGTGCCAGCAGCCTCGAGGGACTAGCGGGAATCTACGAGCAGTACTTC. This codes for CASSLEGLAGIYEQYF.

This chain connects TRBV19 to TRBJ1-2; the D is unclear. CDR1 and CDR2 (germline): LNHDA, SQIVND (reference sequence). The V end was cut by 6 bases, the J end by 8 bases, with 22 bases between. CDR3 length: 15 residues. Written as DNA, the CDR3 is TGTGCCAGTAGAGGTCCGACAAAGCCCCCCCAAGGCTACACCTTC. Translated: CASRGPTKPPQGYTF. The full variable domain, with the rest looked up from reference TRBV19 and TRBJ1-2, is DGGITQSPKYLFRKEGQNVTLSCEQNLNHDAMYWYRQDPGQGLRLIYYSQIVNDFQKGDIAEGYSVSREKKESFPLTVTSAQKNPTAFYLCASRGPTKPPQGYTFGSGTRLTVV.

J is TRBJ2-5 and V is TRBV7-9; D might be TRBD1 or TRBD2, each matching 5 bases. The CDR3 totals 12 residues. Germline values: CDR1 SEHNR, CDR2 FQNEAQ (reference sequence). The V gene lost 5 bases and the J gene lost 5 bases, with 9 bases spanning the gap. The CDR3 DNA reads TGTGCCAGCAGCGCCGAGGGGGAGACCCAGTACTTC. Translated, it gives CASSAEGETQYF.

This clonotype was seen ten or more times. The V gene is TRBV18, the J gene TRBJ2-7; 12 nucleotides agree with TRBD1. The CDR3 contains 14 residues. Germline lookup yields CDR1 KGHSH and CDR2 LQKENI. The ends lost 6 bases at V and 7 bases at J; junction bases unmatched: 7. In DNA, the CDR3 is TGTGCCAGCTCCCTTGGGACAGGGGGCAGGGAGCAGTACTTC. Its translation is CASSLGTGGREQYF.

This clonotype was detected only a few times. J is TRBJ1-1 and V is TRBV18; D gene uncertain. Germline lookup yields CDR1 KGHSH and CDR2 LQKENI. Deletions cut 2 bases from V and 7 bases from J, with 20 bases between. The length of the CDR3 is 16 residues. The CDR3, as DNA: TGTGCCAGCTCACCAGGAGTTGGCAGGTGGGTTTATGAAGCTTTCTTT. Its translation: CASSPGVGRWVYEAFF.

The genes are TRBV5-6 and TRBJ2-1; D unresolved. Germline V gene lookup returns CDR1 SGHDT and CDR2 YYEEEE. There are 13 residues in the CDR3. The germline V and J ends were trimmed by 6 bases and 11 bases, with 18 bases remaining between them. Written as DNA, the CDR3 is TGTGCCAGCACGGGCCAGTCACGTAGCAAGCAGTTCTTC. It codes for CASTGQSRSKQFF.

The chain links TRBV7-9 to TRBJ1-1; D is possibly TRBD1 (5 bases). The CDR3 covers 14 residues. The V gene's germline CDR1 is SEHNR and CDR2 FQNEAQ (reference sequence). Deletions cut 2 bases from V and 5 bases from J, with 12 bases between. CDR3 protein: CASSLRGRGTEAFF. The CDR3 nucleotides are TGTGCCAGCAGCTTACGGGGCCGAGGAACTGAAGCTTTCTTT.

CDR3 coding DNA: TGTGCCAGCACATACACCAATGAGCAGTTCTTC. This translates into CASTYTNEQFF. V usage is TRBV12-3 or TRBV12-4 and J usage is TRBJ2-1; D is uncertain. V dropped 7 bases and J dropped 6 bases, with 7 bases sitting between them. The CDR3 consists of 11 residues.

The chain joins TRBV3-1 to TRBJ1-1; D is perhaps TRBD1 (5 bases). The germline CDR1 and CDR2 sequences are LGHDT and YNNKEL (reference sequence). The germline V and J ends were trimmed by 4 bases and 3 bases, with 15 bases remaining between them. The CDR3 length is 15 residues. Here the CDR3 reads CASSPGQGSHTEAFF. The CDR3 region has the DNA TGTGCCAGCAGCCCAGGGCAGGGTTCTCACACTGAAGCTTTCTTT.

This rearrangement joins TRBV5-1 to TRBJ1-5; 9 nucleotides match TRBD1. The CDR3 runs to 15 residues. V gave up 4 bases and J gave up 9 bases; unmatched junction bases: 11. Germline-derived CDR1 and CDR2 are SGHRS and YFSETQ. DNA of the CDR3: TGCGCCAGCAGCGCCGGGACAGGGCCCCAATGGCCCCAGCATTTT. Its translation is CASSAGTGPQWPQHF. The full variable domain, completed using reference TRBV5-1 and TRBJ1-5, is KAGVTQTPRYLIKTRGQQVTLSCSPISGHRSVSWYQQTPGQGLQFLFEYFSETQRNKGNFPGRFSGRQFSNSRSEMNVSTLELGDSALYLCASSAGTGPQWPQHFGDGTRLSIL.

This rearrangement joins TRBV30 to TRBJ2-3; D unclear. The germline CDR1 and CDR2 sequences are GTSNPN and SVGIG (reference sequence). V was trimmed by 7 bases and J by 1 base, leaving 21 bases between them. This CDR3 is built from 16 residues. In DNA, the CDR3 is TGTGCCTCCAGAGTGCGCGGATCTGATGGCACAGATACGCAGTATTTT. Amino acids: CASRVRGSDGTDTQYF.

The chain is built from TRBV6-5 and TRBJ1-1; the D gene is possibly TRBD1 (6 bases). V gave up 10 bases and J gave up 8 bases, with 11 bases separating them. Germline V gene lookup returns CDR1 MNHEY and CDR2 SVGAGI. CDR3 length equals 10 residues. CDR3 DNA: TGTGCCACCGGACAGACCGAAGCTTTCTTT. Its protein is CATGQTEAFF.

The V call is TRBV11-2, the J call TRBJ2-7; 8 nucleotides align to TRBD1. The CDR3 has 14 residues. V lost 4 bases to trimming and J lost 2 bases; unmatched junction nucleotides: 4. Germline V gene sequence: CDR1 SGHAT, CDR2 FQNNGV. This chain's CDR3 is CASSSYRGTYEQYF. In DNA, the CDR3 is TGTGCCAGCAGCTCTTACAGGGGGACCTACGAGCAGTACTTC.

This clonotype was seen more than once but under ten times. CDR3 sequence: CASSPRTGGVRDTQYF. The CDR3 region has the DNA TGTGCCAGCAGCCCCCGGACCGGGGGGGTGAGGGATACGCAGTATTTT. The chain couples TRBV7-3 to TRBJ2-3; TRBD2 matches 8 bases. This CDR3 contains 16 residues. V shed 5 bases, J shed 6 bases, and the junction held 13 bases outside the gene matches. The germline gives CDR1 SGHTA, CDR2 FQGTGA.

The V gene is TRBV7-9, the J gene TRBJ2-3; 8 bases align to TRBD2. In germline, CDR1 is SEHNR, CDR2 FQNEAQ (reference sequence). J gave up 3 bases and V 0 bases, and 11 bases lay outside the gene matches. CDR3 length equals 18 residues. The CDR3 sequence: CASSLAVIAGQSTDTQYF. The CDR3 DNA is TGTGCCAGCAGCTTAGCCGTAATAGCGGGACAATCGACAGATACGCAGTATTTT.

The V call is TRBV12-3 or TRBV12-4, the J call TRBJ2-1; 10 bases agree with TRBD2. Losses at the gene ends were 1 base for V and 8 bases for J; bases not matched to a gene: 5. CDR3 length: 15 residues. CDR3 amino acids: CASSLVLAGVDEQFF. CDR3 nucleotides: TGTGCCAGCAGTTTAGTCCTAGCGGGAGTTGATGAGCAGTTCTTC.

The V call is TRBV7-2, the J call TRBJ2-2; D might be TRBD1 (6 bases). V was trimmed by 1 base and J by 6 bases, leaving 9 bases between them. The CDR3 loop spans 14 amino acids. CDR1 SGHTA and CDR2 FQGNSA come from the germline V gene. As DNA, the CDR3 is TGTGCCAGCAGCTTAGACAAGGGGGCCGGGGAGCTGTTTTTT. Translation gives CASSLDKGAGELFF.

The chain carries TRBV7-9 and TRBJ2-3; no reliable D call. V was trimmed by 5 bases and J by 2 bases, leaving 11 bases between them. This CDR3 is built from 14 residues. Looked up from germline, CDR1 is SEHNR and CDR2 is FQNEAQ (reference sequence). The CDR3 DNA reads as TGTGCCAGCAGCCCACATGGGGTCACAGATACGCAGTATTTT. Translating gives CASSPHGVTDTQYF.

Comments on this clonotype: One end of the junction does not line up with germline, which may come from a read error. CDR3 residues: CASRLGVQETQYF. The CDR3 region has the DNA TGTGCCAGCAGATTAGGAGTTCAAGAGACCCAGTACTTC. The chain has TRBV7-2 and TRBJ2-5; unclear D gene. Germline V CDR1 and CDR2: SGHTA, FQGNSA. CDR3 length: 13 amino acids.

This clonotype was found a few times. The chain is built from TRBV5-6 and TRBJ2-7; D remains ambiguous. The CDR3 contains 15 residues. Germline CDR1 SGHDT, CDR2 YYEEEE. The V end was cut by 0 bases, the J end by 4 bases, with 14 bases between. The CDR3: CASSLGGIGFYEQYF. CDR3 nucleotide sequence: TGTGCCAGCAGCTTGGGAGGCATCGGGTTTTACGAGCAGTACTTC.

V gene TRBV24-1 combines with J gene TRBJ1-1; D not certain. The CDR3 loop spans 13 amino acids. V was trimmed by 2 bases and J by 1 base, leaving 4 bases between them. Germline lookup yields CDR1 KGHDR and CDR2 SFDVKD. The CDR3 here is CATSDWSNTEAFF. In nucleotides, the CDR3 is TGTGCCACCAGTGATTGGTCGAACACTGAAGCTTTCTTT.

This clonotype turned up a few times. The gene calls are TRBV6-5 and TRBJ2-5; no reliable D call. Germline V gene lookup returns CDR1 MNHEY and CDR2 SVGAGI. Trimming took 0 bases from V and 4 from J, leaving 6 bases between them. The CDR3 is 13 residues long. In DNA form, the CDR3 reads TGTGCCAGCAGTTACTCGAAGGGAGAGACCCAGTACTTC. Translated, it gives CASSYSKGETQYF.

The chain recombines TRBV24-1 with TRBJ1-1, with D uncertain. Trimming stripped 2 bases from V and 1 base from J, with 7 bases between. Germline V CDR1 and CDR2: KGHDR, SFDVKD. The CDR3 spans 14 residues. The CDR3 spells CATSDSAWNTEAFF. The CDR3 nucleotides are TGTGCCACCAGTGATTCGGCATGGAACACTGAAGCTTTCTTT.

The rearrangement links TRBV7-9 to TRBJ1-1, with 8 bases aligning to TRBD1. This CDR3 has 18 amino acids. The germline CDR1 and CDR2 sequences are SEHNR and FQNEAQ (reference sequence). The J segment lost 0 bases and the V segment lost 3 bases, leaving 12 bases of the junction unmatched. As DNA, the CDR3 is TGTGCCAGCAGCTTTGGGGCGGGGACAGGAGCCATGAACACTGAAGCTTTCTTT. Amino acids: CASSFGAGTGAMNTEAFF. The full variable domain, completed using reference TRBV7-9 and TRBJ1-1, is DTGVSQNPRHKITKRGQNVTFRCDPISEHNRLYWYRQTLGQGPEFLTYFQNEAQLEKSRLLSDRFSAERPKGSFSTLEIQRTEQGDSAMYLCASSFGAGTGAMNTEAFFGQGTRLTVV.

The V call is TRBV7-9, the J call TRBJ2-3, with 8 bases matching TRBD1. This CDR3 is 16 amino acids long. Germline V gene sequence: CDR1 SEHNR, CDR2 FQNEAQ (reference sequence). Trimming removed 3 bases from V and 10 bases from J; junction bases left unmatched: 15. The CDR3 loop is CASSLFRDRWIGAQYF. The DNA of the CDR3 is TGTGCCAGCAGCTTGTTCCGGGACAGGTGGATAGGCGCGCAGTATTTT.